This T cell receptor (beta chain) was identified in a study of beta chain features in type 1 diabetes. About the research overall: Cell yields, gender and age were similar in healthy donors and patients.

Comments on this clone: Its target is unknown.

Study results and caveats: A closer apparent resemblance between naive, central memory and Treg TCRB repertoires was seen in patients than in healthy donors. Type 1 diabetes patients had VDJ junctions that carried fewer insertions and more deletions. People with Type 1 diabetes carried modestly yet significantly shorter TCRB CDR3s in all four CD4+ subsets.

Expressed TCRB transcripts were sequenced, since all the RNA that had been isolated was reverse transcribed. TCRdb's table, derived via immunoSEQ multiplex PCR, lists solely in-frame clones and lacks some. The sample holds approximately 43,000 clones, approximately 70% seen once. V shed 2 bases and J shed 4 bases, with 8 bases lying between them. The CDR3 is 13 residues long. Germline CDR1 and CDR2: MNHEY and SVGAGI. This receptor was obtained from a man aged 25 to 40 with type 1 diabetes. Some clones in this sample may be carry-over from other donors' samples. Specimen: Tregs from blood. This rearrangement joins TRBV6-5 to TRBJ1-2; D ambiguous. The CDR3 here is CASSYRGGYGYTF. In nucleotides, the CDR3 is TGTGCCAGCAGTTACCGGGGTGGCTATGGCTACACCTTC.